What follows describes a single T cell receptor beta chain. Its antigen remains unidentified. The germline CDR1 and CDR2 sequences are LNHDA and SQIVND (reference sequence). This CDR3 region has 16 residues. V gave up 3 bases and J gave up 0 bases, with 11 bases separating them. Per-sample assaying covered 10^5 or so TCR templates. TCRdb's copy holds only in-frame clones and misses some; the assay was immunoSEQ multiplex PCR. The table shows some 100,000 clones, with over 85% occurring only once. This entry comes from a study of siplizumab effects on memory and regulatory T cells. Broader study findings: Whether proliferating Tregs in siplizumab cultures suppress was not functionally confirmed. Under siplizumab, alloreactive sequences traced to unstimulated CD4+ memory cells were significantly reduced.

Specimen: CD8+ T cells sorted from blood. The sequence was collected from a human donor in good health. The J gene is TRBJ2-2, the V gene TRBV19; D is perhaps TRBD2 (6 bases). The CDR3 DNA sequence: TGTGCCAGTAGTATCTTTAGCGGTGCGAACACCGGGGAGCTGTTTTTT. The encoded protein is CASSIFSGANTGELFF.